This is a list of T cell receptor beta chains from one sample in a study of T cell repertoires in cytomegalovirus infection. Their antigens are not known. Each CDR3 protein is one row after TCRdb ran MiXCR on the reads. The table lists about 470,000 distinct CDR3 sequences, about 39% of them singletons. Sequencing was performed on cultured PBMCs, taken from culture after CMV antigen stimulation. These receptors were taken from a human donor in good health (CMV status not recorded). Some clones in this sample may be carry-over from other donors' samples. The CDR3 runs from the conserved cysteine through the conserved F or W. The D gene is left open where the match is weak. Rows may omit the clone size; those that give it use once, few, many or a size class.

j_call clone_size v_call d_call cdr3_aa cdr3_nt
TRBJ2-1 NA TRBV11-2 NA CASSSFRGAGYNEQFF TGTGCCAGCAGCTCGTTTCGGGGGGCCGGGTACAATGAGCAGTTCTTC
TRBJ1-5 few TRBV7-8 NA CASNPGGRRDQPQHF TGTGCCAGCAACCCGGGGGGTCGTAGAGATCAGCCCCAGCATTTT
TRBJ1-4 few TRBV11-2 NA CASGKGINEKLFF TGTGCCAGCGGGAAGGGGATAAACGAAAAACTGTTTTTT
TRBJ2-1 few TRBV27 NA CASSSGWRGNNEQFF TGTGCCAGCAGTTCCGGTTGGCGTGGGAACAATGAGCAGTTCTTC
TRBJ2-5 many TRBV7-2 NA CASSLGPSQGQETQYF TGTGCCAGCAGCTTGGGCCCGTCCCAAGGGCAAGAGACCCAGTACTTC
TRBJ2-2 NA TRBV12-5 NA CASGYLSGYTGELFF TGTGCTAGTGGTTACCTGTCGGGGTACACCGGGGAGCTGTTTTTT
TRBJ2-2 NA TRBV19 NA CASSSGTYTGELFF TGTGCCAGTAGTAGCGGGACTTACACCGGGGAGCTGTTTTTT
TRBJ1-5 many TRBV7-2 TRBD1 CASSEQGDQPQHF TGTGCCAGCAGCGAGCAGGGGGATCAGCCCCAGCATTTT
TRBJ1-6 NA TRBV6-2/TRBV6-3 NA CATRSRESYNSPLHF TGTGCCACTCGATCGAGGGAGTCCTATAATTCACCCCTCCACTTT
TRBJ2-3 NA TRBV19 NA CASTSWTDTDTQYF TGTGCCAGTACCTCTTGGACAGACACAGATACGCAGTATTTT
TRBJ1-2 NA TRBV25-1 TRBD1 CASSDVSTGESDGYTF TGTGCCAGCAGTGACGTATCCACAGGGGAGTCGGATGGCTACACCTTC
TRBJ1-1 few TRBV2 NA CASSPLIRGMNTEAFF TGTGCCAGCAGTCCCCTGATCCGGGGAATGAACACTGAAGCTTTCTTT
TRBJ2-3 NA TRBV11-2 TRBD2 CASSEASGSPPHTQYF TGTGCCAGCAGTGAGGCTAGCGGGTCTCCCCCACATACGCAGTATTTT